Sequencing of this TCR beta chain was carried out in a study of blood T cell repertoires in COVID-19. Looking at the study overall: The cDNA or gDNA used as material had been derived from T cells, B-cell-depleted T cells, or PBMCs.

This clone has a handful of counts. Repertoires were generated with immunoSEQ multiplex PCR, while TCRdb's copy carries only in-frame clones and drops some. The table records around 200,000 clones, approximately 81% of them present only once. V gave up 5 bases and J gave up 11 bases, with 12 bases separating them. This CDR3 has 11 residues. Germline CDR1 reads LNHDA; CDR2 reads SQIVND (reference sequence). The J gene is TRBJ1-1, the V gene TRBV19; D gene unclear. Sequenced: peripheral blood. The TCR sequence derives from a woman in her 70s with COVID-19, enrolled during active disease. CDR3 bases: TGTGCCAGTAGTGCCAGTGGAGCCGCTTTCTTT. Residues: CASSASGAAFF. Supplemented by reference TRBV19 and TRBJ1-1, the full variable domain reads DGGITQSPKYLFRKEGQNVTLSCEQNLNHDAMYWYRQDPGQGLRLIYYSQIVNDFQKGDIAEGYSVSREKKESFPLTVTSAQKNPTAFYLCASSASGAAFFGQGTRLTVV.